These 32 T cell receptor beta chains came from one sample sequenced in a study of shared clonotypes between healthy human individuals. Here immunoSEQ multiplex PCR was the method, and the copy in TCRdb shows in-frame clones only, minus some. The sample records under 2,000,000 clones, about 94% being singletons. It was CD45RO-negative cells, positively selected for CCR7, that made up naive CD8 cells, with terminally differentiated effector memory CD45RA+ cells excluded. Source material: naive CD8+ T cells sorted from blood. These receptors were collected from a man younger than 30 in good health.

The rearrangement uses TRBV19 and TRBJ2-7, with D hard to call. Germline loops: CDR1 LNHDA, CDR2 SQIVND (reference sequence). The CDR3 runs to 16 residues. Deletions cut 5 bases from V and 1 base from J, with 18 bases between. The CDR3 reads CASSPRPGPISYEQYF. CDR3 coding DNA: TGTGCCAGTAGTCCCCGACCCGGGCCCATTTCCTACGAGCAGTACTTC.

The chain couples TRBV21-1 to TRBJ2-7; whether TRBD2, the table's D call, matches the DNA was not checked. TRBV21-1 is termed a pseudogene. This CDR3 has 18 amino acids. The CDR3 coding sequence is TGTGCCAGCAGCAATGAGAGGCTAGCGGGGGTTATCTCCTACGAGCAGTACTTC. Its protein is CASSNERLAGVISYEQYF.

This clone was observed a handful of times. This chain joins TRBV19 and TRBJ1-2; tentatively, D is TRBD1 (5 bases). The length of the CDR3 is 11 residues. The germline gives CDR1 LNHDA, CDR2 SQIVND (reference sequence). V was cut by 8 bases and J by 8 bases, with 12 bases left in between. CDR3 bases: TGTGCCAGTTTAGCAGGGCGAGGCTACACCTTC. It yields the protein CASLAGRGYTF.

V and J are TRBV14 and TRBJ2-7; 9 bases line up with TRBD1. Germline trimming cut 2 bases from V and 2 bases from J; bases unmatched to any gene: 10. The germline CDR1 and CDR2 sequences are SGHDN and FVKESK. The CDR3 is 17 residues long. CDR3 protein: CASSQKPGQGSPYEQYF. In DNA form, the CDR3 reads TGTGCCAGCAGCCAAAAACCCGGACAGGGGTCCCCCTACGAGCAGTACTTC.

The DNA of the CDR3 is TGCGCCAGCACCTCTGAACTTAGCAATCAGCCCCAGCATTTT. This encodes CASTSELSNQPQHF. This chain joins TRBV10-2 and TRBJ1-5, with D uncertain. With 7 bases removed from V and 0 bases from J, the gap between germline ends came to 10 bases. Looked up from germline, CDR1 is WSHSY and CDR2 is SAAADI. This CDR3 contains 14 residues.

As for this clone: Other DNA sequences in the same sample also yield this CDR3. This rearrangement joins TRBV9 to TRBJ2-5; D may be TRBD2 (5 bases). Trimming shortened V by 0 bases and J by 1 base, and 10 bases separated the two germline ends. Germline loops: CDR1 SGDLS, CDR2 YYNGEE. The CDR3 loop spans 15 amino acids. The CDR3 nucleotides read TGTGCCAGCAGCGTAGTCCCGGGAACCCAAGAGACCCAGTACTTC. It codes for CASSVVPGTQETQYF.

The chain is built from TRBV30 and TRBJ1-2; D unresolved. This CDR3 is built from 14 residues. The V gene lost 0 bases and the J gene lost 3 bases, with 11 bases spanning the gap. CDR1 is GTSNPN, CDR2 SVGIG, per germline (reference sequence). CDR3 coding DNA: TGTGCCTGGAGTGTATTAGGCACTTACTATGGCTACACCTTC. This gives the protein CAWSVLGTYYGYTF.

The CDR3 coding sequence is TGTGCCAGCAGCGGTAGCGGGGGGGGCACCGGGGAGCTGTTTTTT. It encodes CASSGSGGGTGELFF. V and J are TRBV9 and TRBJ2-2; 11 nucleotides agree with TRBD2. The CDR3 covers 15 residues. Germline V gene lookup returns CDR1 SGDLS and CDR2 YYNGEE. V trimming: 3 bases; J trimming: 4 bases; junction bases outside the gene matches: 2.

This clone was counted a single time. J is TRBJ1-4 and V is TRBV5-3; no firm D call. TRBV5-3 counts as an open reading frame of uncertain function. The CDR3 length is 11 residues. The V end lost 1 base, the J end lost 11 bases, and 6 bases lay between the germline ends. The CDR3 DNA is TGTGCCAGAAGCTTGCCCTGGAAACTGTTTTTT. This sequence encodes CARSLPWKLFF.

On this clone itself: The sample carries other DNA sequences with the same CDR3. This chain connects TRBV18 to TRBJ2-7; TRBD1 matches 8 bases. The CDR3 runs 12 residues. CDR1 KGHSH and CDR2 LQKENI come from the germline V gene. J gave up 6 bases and V 6 bases, and 4 bases lay outside the gene matches. The CDR3 loop is CASSPTGVEQYF. The CDR3 DNA follows: TGTGCCAGCTCCCCGACAGGGGTCGAGCAGTACTTC.

The V call is TRBV13, the J call TRBJ2-7, with TRBD1 identical over 7 bases. CDR3 length: 11 amino acids. The junction had 0 bases not matched to a gene; V was cut back by 7 bases and J by 3 bases. Germline CDR1 reads PRHDT; CDR2 reads FYEKMQ (reference sequence). CDR3 protein: CASTGGYEQYF. Written as DNA, the CDR3 is TGTGCCAGCACAGGGGGCTACGAGCAGTACTTC.

The chain couples TRBV7-9 to TRBJ2-1, with 8 bases matching TRBD1. V lost 0 bases and J lost 7; bases outside the gene matches: 5. The CDR3 has 15 residues. The germline V gene encodes CDR1 SEHNR and CDR2 FQNEAQ (reference sequence). The chain's CDR3 is CASSLAQGAGNEQFF. The CDR3 bases are TGTGCCAGCAGCTTAGCGCAGGGGGCCGGGAATGAGCAGTTCTTC.

The chain recombines TRBV7-8 with TRBJ2-3; D is perhaps TRBD2 (6 bases). The CDR3 sequence is 15 residues long. Deletions cut 1 base from V and 0 bases from J, with 8 bases between. Germline CDR1 SGHVS, CDR2 FQNEAQ. The CDR3, as DNA: TGTGCCAGCAGCTTAGGGACTACCAGCACAGATACGCAGTATTTT. This translates into CASSLGTTSTDTQYF.

As to this clone: The same CDR3 arises from other DNA sequences in this sample as well. The V gene is TRBV27, the J gene TRBJ2-7; D is ambiguous. This CDR3 contains 12 residues. V was pared by 5 bases and J by 3 bases, with 8 bases between. Germline CDR1 MNHEY, CDR2 SMNVEV (reference sequence). Written as DNA, the CDR3 is TGTGCCAGCAGTCCCACGGGCTACGAGCAGTACTTC. This codes for CASSPTGYEQYF.

With regard to this clone: Other DNA sequences in this specimen translate into the identical CDR3. J is TRBJ1-1 and V is TRBV7-9; TRBD1 might be the D (5 bases). CDR3 size: 11 residues. From germline, CDR1 is SEHNR and CDR2 FQNEAQ (reference sequence). V lost 5 bases to trimming and J lost 5 bases, with 6 bases between them. This chain's CDR3 is CASSPGTEAFF. The CDR3 DNA reads as TGTGCCAGCAGCCCAGGGACTGAAGCTTTCTTT. Together with reference TRBV7-9 and TRBJ1-1, the CDR3 gives the full variable domain: DTGVSQNPRHKITKRGQNVTFRCDPISEHNRLYWYRQTLGQGPEFLTYFQNEAQLEKSRLLSDRFSAERPKGSFSTLEIQRTEQGDSAMYLCASSPGTEAFFGQGTRLTVV.

This chain uses TRBV28 with TRBJ1-2; the D gene is possibly TRBD1 (5 bases). This CDR3 comprises 17 residues. CDR1 MDHEN and CDR2 SYDVKM come from the germline V gene. Trimming took off 8 bases at V and 5 bases at J, with 27 bases between the two ends. The CDR3 DNA reads TGTGCCAGCCTGAGCGATCACACCCCGGGGCCCTATTATGGCTACACCTTC. Translation gives CASLSDHTPGPYYGYTF.

CDR3 coding DNA: TGCGCCAGCAGCCAAGGGGGGGCGAGCTACACCTTC. Its protein is CASSQGGASYTF. This chain connects TRBV4-1 to TRBJ1-2; possible D gene TRBD1, 6 bases. V was shortened by 1 base and J by 9 bases, with 9 bases between the two germline ends. The CDR3 is made up of 12 amino acids. Germline loops: CDR1 MGHRA, CDR2 YSYEKL.

With respect to this clone: Additional DNA sequences in this sample encode the identical CDR3. The rearrangement uses TRBV27 and TRBJ2-7; TRBD1 matches at 10 bases. The CDR3 totals 14 residues. J gave up 4 bases and V 4 bases, and 4 bases lay outside the gene matches. Germline V gene data show CDR1 as MNHEY and CDR2 as SMNVEV (reference sequence). The CDR3 sequence is CASSYRDRGYEQYF. The CDR3 coding sequence is TGTGCCAGCAGTTACCGGGACAGGGGTTACGAGCAGTACTTC.

V and J are TRBV5-5 and TRBJ2-7; D is unclear. CDR1 is SGHKS and CDR2 is YYEKEE in the germline V gene (reference sequence). V was pared by 0 bases and J by 2 bases, with 12 bases between. The CDR3 covers 15 residues. The CDR3 reads CASSLGLVNPYEQYF. DNA of the CDR3: TGTGCCAGCAGCTTGGGCCTAGTAAACCCCTACGAGCAGTACTTC.

The rearrangement uses TRBV9 and TRBJ1-1; 9 bases line up with TRBD1. Germline values: CDR1 SGDLS, CDR2 YYNGEE. V dropped 4 bases and J dropped 8; count of bases not matched to a gene: 6. The CDR3 loop spans 13 amino acids. The CDR3 reads CASSPRDRVEAFF. The CDR3 nucleotides are TGTGCCAGCAGCCCCCGGGACAGGGTGGAAGCTTTCTTT.

The chain links TRBV11-2 to TRBJ2-7; no clear D gene. The germline V gene has CDR1 SGHAT and CDR2 FQNNGV. V lost 3 bases and J lost 4, with 13 bases in between. The CDR3 covers 14 residues. CDR3 in amino acids: CASSFEAGRYEQYF. CDR3 bases: TGTGCCAGCAGCTTCGAGGCAGGAAGGTACGAGCAGTACTTC.

This sequence joins TRBV15 and TRBJ1-5; 8 nucleotides match TRBD1. Germline V gives CDR1 LNHNV, CDR2 YYDKDF (reference sequence). This CDR3 has 15 residues. V gave up 5 bases and J gave up 5 bases; unmatched junction bases: 8. The CDR3 loop is CATSSTGGMDQPQHF. In nucleotides, the CDR3 is TGTGCCACCAGCTCTACAGGGGGGATGGATCAGCCCCAGCATTTT.

Of note for this clone: The same CDR3 also results from other DNA sequences found in this sample. This chain uses TRBV9 with TRBJ2-1, with D maybe TRBD2 (6 bases). The CDR3 is made up of 12 amino acids. The germline V gene has CDR1 SGDLS and CDR2 YYNGEE. V was shortened by 0 bases and J by 9 bases, with 7 bases between the two germline ends. The CDR3 DNA sequence: TGTGCCAGCAGCGTAGCCGGGAGTGAGCAGTTCTTC. Protein product: CASSVAGSEQFF.

The V gene is TRBV28, the J gene TRBJ2-7; TRBD1 matches 9 bases. The ends lost 5 bases at V and 0 bases at J; junction bases unmatched: 5. CDR3 length: 15 residues. Germline V gives CDR1 MDHEN, CDR2 SYDVKM. CDR3 bases: TGTGCCAGCAGTCCCGACAGGGGGGTCTCCTACGAGCAGTACTTC. Its protein is CASSPDRGVSYEQYF.

The chain joins TRBV6-5 to TRBJ2-2, with a weak D call TRBD2 (7 bases). The CDR3 runs 16 residues. The germline V gene encodes CDR1 MNHEY and CDR2 SVGAGI. The ends were cut back, 2 bases at V and 0 bases at J, with 10 bases in the middle. The CDR3 sequence is CASSYGGGANTGELFF. The CDR3 bases are TGTGCCAGCAGTTACGGCGGGGGCGCGAACACCGGGGAGCTGTTTTTT.

V usage is TRBV7-9 and J usage is TRBJ2-7, with D tentatively TRBD2 (6 bases). The CDR3 contains 15 residues. V lost 5 bases and J 2 bases, leaving 16 bases between the germline ends. Germline assignment: CDR1 SEHNR and CDR2 FQNEAQ (reference sequence). The CDR3 bases are TGTGCCAGCAGCGCGCCGGGGGAGAGGACCTACGAGCAGTACTTC. Its protein product is CASSAPGERTYEQYF.

The CDR3 reads CASTENHYGYTF. CDR3 DNA: TGTGCCAGCACGGAGAATCACTATGGCTACACCTTC. This chain joins TRBV6-6 and TRBJ1-2; no clear D gene. Trimming cost V 7 bases and J 3 bases, with 9 bases left between them. This CDR3 comprises 12 residues. Germline V lookup: CDR1 MNHNY, CDR2 SVGAGI (reference sequence).

V and J are TRBV5-5 and TRBJ2-6; D call uncertain. CDR1 and CDR2 from the germline V gene are SGHKS and YYEKEE (reference sequence). The CDR3 has 15 residues. V was pared by 4 bases and J by 0 bases, with 8 bases between. The CDR3 protein is CASSKIDSGANVLTF. The CDR3 DNA sequence: TGTGCCAGCAGCAAGATTGACTCTGGGGCCAACGTCCTGACTTTC.

The chain combines TRBV6-5 with TRBJ2-7; D is undetermined. Germline CDR1 MNHEY, CDR2 SVGAGI. The CDR3 contains 13 residues. The germline V and J ends were trimmed by 6 bases and 1 base, with 10 bases remaining between them. CDR3 in amino acids: CASSNTWSYEQYF. The DNA for the CDR3 is TGTGCCAGCAGCAACACCTGGTCCTACGAGCAGTACTTC.

V is TRBV2 and J is TRBJ1-1, with a tentative D call TRBD1 (6 bases). The V gene's germline CDR1 is SNHLY and CDR2 FYNNEI. CDR3 length: 14 residues. The V end lost 8 bases, the J end lost 2 bases, and 15 bases lay between the germline ends. The CDR3 nucleotides are TGTGCCAGCTTTAAGGACAGAGTTAACACTGAAGCTTTCTTT. Its protein product is CASFKDRVNTEAFF.

The rearrangement links TRBV9 to TRBJ1-4, with TRBD1 matching 8 bases. V lost 1 base and J lost 6; bases outside the gene matches: 2. CDR1 SGDLS and CDR2 YYNGEE come from the germline V gene. The CDR3 has 14 amino acids. CDR3 in DNA: TGTGCCAGCAGCGTATCGGACAGGGATGAAAAACTGTTTTTT. This sequence encodes CASSVSDRDEKLFF.

This chain joins TRBV6-6 and TRBJ1-1, with D possibly TRBD1 on 5 matching bases. The CDR3 covers 13 residues. V was shortened by 5 bases and J by 4 bases, with 11 bases between the two germline ends. The germline V gene has CDR1 MNHNY and CDR2 SVGAGI (reference sequence). CDR3 region: CASSPGRVTEAFF. CDR3 nucleotides: TGTGCCAGCAGTCCGGGACGGGTCACTGAAGCTTTCTTT.